Listed here are 29 T cell receptor beta chains from one sample, sequenced in a study of patients and donors after allogeneic stem cell transplantation (TCRdb year 2020). Library generation was performed with RT-PCR. The sequencer listed for this sample is NextSeq 550. TCRdb applied fastp at Q25 and MiXCR to the public reads, then kept only in-frame beta chains. Rows matching on CDR3 protein sequence are summarized as one entry with the most common DNA and genes. The sample contains about 76,000 distinct CDR3 sequences, 26% of them found a single time. The ten most abundant clones make up around 27% of the sample. The sequenced sample was blood, either unsorted or a sorted T cell fraction (not recorded which). These TCRs come from a human donor who was either an allogeneic HSCT recipient or a stem cell or donor lymphocyte infusion donor (not recorded which). It is not recorded whose cells these are; they may come from a transplant donor.

The sample holds a few counts of this clonotype. The chain has TRBV7-9 and TRBJ2-7, with a possible D match to TRBD2 (6 bases). Trimming took 5 bases from V and 3 from J, leaving 14 bases between them. The CDR3 totals 14 residues. Germline CDR1 and CDR2: SEHNR and FQNEAQ (reference sequence). The CDR3 here is CASSAQGRFYEQYF. CDR3 bases: TGTGCCAGCAGCGCCCAAGGGAGGTTCTACGAGCAGTACTTC.

This chain uses TRBV7-9 with TRBJ1-2; the match to TRBD1 covers 9 bases. The length of the CDR3 is 16 residues. V shed 5 bases and J 7 bases; nucleotides not matched to a gene: 14. CDR1 and CDR2 (germline): SEHNR, FQNEAQ (reference sequence). This chain's CDR3 is CASSTTARDREGGYTF. CDR3 DNA sequence: TGTGCCAGCAGCACTACCGCCCGGGACAGGGAGGGTGGCTACACCTTC.

The gene calls are TRBV12-3 or TRBV12-4 and TRBJ1-1; D gene uncertain. Trimming took off 7 bases at V and 0 bases at J, with 12 bases between the two ends. This CDR3 spans 14 amino acids. The CDR3 DNA sequence: TGTGCCAGCACCATTAGACGGGTGAACACTGAAGCTTTCTTT. It specifies CASTIRRVNTEAFF.

This clonotype came up a few times. The chain has TRBV7-9 and TRBJ1-1, with D hard to call. V was cut by 5 bases and J by 0 bases, with 7 bases left in between. This CDR3 has 13 residues. Germline CDR1 is SEHNR and CDR2 is FQNEAQ (reference sequence). The CDR3 DNA reads as TGTGCCAGCAGCCAAGTAATGAACACTGAAGCTTTCTTT. Its translation: CASSQVMNTEAFF. The complete variable domain, with remaining parts taken from reference TRBV7-9 and TRBJ1-1, reads DTGVSQNPRHKITKRGQNVTFRCDPISEHNRLYWYRQTLGQGPEFLTYFQNEAQLEKSRLLSDRFSAERPKGSFSTLEIQRTEQGDSAMYLCASSQVMNTEAFFGQGTRLTVV.

This clonotype was seen a handful of times. V usage is TRBV4-1 and J usage is TRBJ1-6; TRBD1 might be the D (6 bases). Germline CDR1 is MGHRA and CDR2 is YSYEKL. The CDR3 is 14 residues long. The germline V and J ends were trimmed by 3 bases and 10 bases, with 13 bases remaining between them. CDR3 sequence reads: CASSHGGEVSPLHF. CDR3 in DNA: TGCGCCAGCAGCCACGGGGGCGAAGTCTCACCCCTCCACTTT.

This clonotype has at least ten counts. This chain uses TRBV18 with TRBJ2-3, with D unresolved. Germline V lookup: CDR1 KGHSH, CDR2 LQKENI. With 2 bases removed from V and 3 bases from J, the gap between germline ends came to 9 bases. The CDR3 extends over 14 amino acids. CDR3 sequence reads: CASSPILGTDTQYF. As DNA, the CDR3 is TGTGCCAGCTCACCAATTTTAGGGACAGATACGCAGTATTTT.

This clonotype showed up just a few times. The genes are TRBV4-1 and TRBJ1-5; 11 bases map to TRBD1. The V and J ends lost 4 bases and 9 bases, in that order; junction bases with no gene match: 11. Germline-derived CDR1 and CDR2 are MGHRA and YSYEKL. The CDR3 is 16 amino acids. The CDR3 DNA is TGCGCCAGCAGCCGGGATGGACAGGGGGCATTTCCGCCCCAGCATTTT. Its translation is CASSRDGQGAFPPQHF.

This clonotype was counted many times. V usage is TRBV7-8 and J usage is TRBJ1-2; D gene unclear. Per germline, CDR1 SGHVS and CDR2 FQNEAQ. V was cut by 0 bases and J by 4 bases, with 6 bases left in between. The CDR3 is 13 amino acids. CDR3 nucleotide sequence: TGTGCCAGCAGCTTAGCGGAAAGCTATGGCTACACCTTC. This encodes CASSLAESYGYTF.

CDR3 loop: CASSQAPGTPYNEQFF. The CDR3 DNA reads as TGTGCCAGCAGCCAAGCTCCGGGGACGCCCTACAATGAGCAGTTCTTC. The V and J genes are TRBV3-1 and TRBJ2-1, with D perhaps given as TRBD1 or TRBD2 (5 bases each). In germline, CDR1 is LGHDT, CDR2 YNNKEL (reference sequence). Deletions cut 1 base from V and 2 bases from J, with 12 bases between. This CDR3 is built from 16 residues.

The chain uses TRBV19 and TRBJ2-7; D remains unclear. The germline V gene encodes CDR1 LNHDA and CDR2 SQIVND (reference sequence). V shed 9 bases and J shed 3 bases, with 21 bases lying between them. The CDR3 loop spans 15 amino acids. The CDR3 DNA is TGTGCCAGCAGGACCACCGCTGACGTTTACTACGAGCAGTACTTC. Its protein product is CASRTTADVYYEQYF.

This clonotype was found once. One junction end does not reproduce the germline sequence, and a read error may be involved. The chain joins TRBV20-1 to TRBJ1-4, with D tentatively TRBD1 (5 bases). The CDR3 runs 13 residues. Germline CDR1 reads DFQATT; CDR2 reads SNEGSKA (reference sequence). The CDR3, as DNA: TGCAGTGCCCCGGGGCTATCTAATGGAAAACTGTTTTTT. This encodes CSAPGLSNGKLFF.

V and J are TRBV9 and TRBJ2-2; a possible D gene is TRBD1 (6 bases). CDR1 and CDR2 from the germline V gene are SGDLS and YYNGEE. Trimming took off 0 bases at V and 2 bases at J, with 8 bases between the two ends. The CDR3 spans 15 residues. Here the CDR3 DNA reads TGTGCCAGCAGCGTAGGGGGACAAAACACCGGGGAGCTGTTTTTT. Translating gives CASSVGGQNTGELFF.

This clonotype was counted a few times. The rearrangement links TRBV6-5 to TRBJ1-2; no clear D gene. CDR1 is MNHEY, CDR2 SVGAGI, per germline. Deletions cut 2 bases from V and 8 bases from J, with 9 bases between. The CDR3 sequence is 12 residues long. The CDR3 DNA follows: TGTGCCAGCAGTTACGATTCTTGGGGCTACACCTTC. Its translation is CASSYDSWGYTF.

The genes are TRBV20-1 and TRBJ2-7, with D unresolved. This CDR3 has 16 residues. Germline V gene sequence: CDR1 DFQATT, CDR2 SNEGSKA (reference sequence). V lost 3 bases and J lost 5, with 23 bases in between. This CDR3 is CSASRTGVGRIHEQYF. DNA of the CDR3: TGCAGTGCTAGCCGTACTGGGGTAGGGCGCATCCACGAGCAGTACTTC.

The chain recombines TRBV4-3 with TRBJ1-2; no reliable D call. V lost 1 base and J lost 1, with 7 bases in between. There are 14 residues in the CDR3. The germline CDR1 and CDR2 sequences are LGHNA and YSLEER. CDR3 DNA sequence: TGCGCCAGCAGCCAAGCAATCATTAACTATGGCTACACCTTC. It specifies CASSQAIINYGYTF.

V is TRBV6-4 and J is TRBJ1-4, with TRBD1 as a possible D gene (5 bases). Germline CDR1 is MRHNA and CDR2 is SNTAGT. The CDR3 extends over 14 amino acids. V dropped 4 bases and J dropped 5 bases, with 11 bases sitting between them. Here the CDR3 DNA reads TGTGCCAGCAGTGCGATGGGACGAAATGAAAAACTGTTTTTT. Translation gives CASSAMGRNEKLFF.

The CDR3 sequence is CASSQEIAVDRAPNIKPQHF. The CDR3 nucleotides read TGTGCCAGCAGCCAAGAAATAGCGGTGGACAGGGCCCCAAATATCAAGCCCCAGCATTTT. V and J are TRBV4-2 and TRBJ1-5, with TRBD1 matching 8 bases. The CDR3 length is 20 residues. The germline CDR1 and CDR2 sequences are LGHNA and YNFKEQ. V lost 0 bases to trimming and J lost 8 bases; unmatched junction nucleotides: 21.

This clonotype showed up just a few times. This chain joins TRBV5-1 and TRBJ2-7, with 7 bases lining up with TRBD2. Trimming cost V 2 bases and J 0 bases; bases outside gene matches: 8. The CDR3 totals 16 residues. Germline lookup yields CDR1 SGHRS and CDR2 YFSETQ. The CDR3: CASSFWAGDPSYEQYF. The CDR3 nucleotides read TGCGCCAGCAGCTTCTGGGCGGGGGACCCCTCCTACGAGCAGTACTTC. Using reference TRBV5-1 and TRBJ2-7 for the parts outside the CDR3, the full variable domain is KAGVTQTPRYLIKTRGQQVTLSCSPISGHRSVSWYQQTPGQGLQFLFEYFSETQRNKGNFPGRFSGRQFSNSRSEMNVSTLELGDSALYLCASSFWAGDPSYEQYFGPGTRLTVT.

This clonotype was observed once. The chain links TRBV5-4 to TRBJ2-3; 12 positions match TRBD2. The V gene end was trimmed by 0 bases and the J gene end by 4 bases; junction bases not matched to a gene: 6. In germline, CDR1 is SGHNT, CDR2 YYREEE (reference sequence). This CDR3 region has 17 residues. The CDR3 reads CASSLDPTSGGADTQYF. The CDR3 DNA sequence: TGTGCCAGCAGCTTGGACCCGACTAGCGGGGGCGCAGATACGCAGTATTTT.

This clonotype was recorded a few times. This chain joins TRBV7-9 and TRBJ1-3; unclear D gene. V lost 1 base, J lost 4 bases, and 14 bases lay in between. CDR1 SEHNR and CDR2 FQNEAQ come from the germline V gene (reference sequence). This CDR3 comprises 16 residues. The CDR3 DNA follows: TGTGCCAGCAGCTTAGTGCGATTTACTCAGGGAAACACCATATATTTT. Translated, it gives CASSLVRFTQGNTIYF.

This chain joins TRBV7-2 and TRBJ2-4; D remains ambiguous. V was pared by 1 base and J by 1 base, with 11 bases between. This CDR3 contains 16 residues. CDR1 is SGHTA and CDR2 is FQGNSA in the germline V gene. The CDR3 DNA sequence: TGTGCCAGCAGCTTAGTGGGTGGTGGGGCCAAAAACATTCAGTACTTC. It is translated as CASSLVGGGAKNIQYF.

V is TRBV9 and J is TRBJ2-1; 10 bases are shared with TRBD2. The germline V gene encodes CDR1 SGDLS and CDR2 YYNGEE. The CDR3 length is 14 residues. The J segment lost 4 bases and the V segment lost 6 bases, leaving 4 bases of the junction unmatched. This chain's CDR3 is CASTMGLAYNEQFF. Written as DNA, the CDR3 is TGTGCCAGCACCATGGGACTAGCGTACAATGAGCAGTTCTTC.

This clonotype was recorded a few times. V is TRBV4-1 and J is TRBJ2-2; 8 nucleotides match TRBD1. In germline, CDR1 is MGHRA, CDR2 YSYEKL. V was clipped by 4 bases and J by 2 bases; unmatched bases: 3. This CDR3 spans 15 amino acids. This CDR3 reads CASSPDRANTGELFF. In nucleotides, the CDR3 is TGCGCCAGCAGCCCGGACAGGGCAAACACCGGGGAGCTGTTTTTT.

This clonotype was counted at least ten times. The chain carries TRBV6-6 and TRBJ2-7; TRBD1 matches 9 bases. CDR1 and CDR2 from the germline V gene are MNHNY and SVGAGI (reference sequence). The CDR3 length is 14 residues. The V segment lost 6 bases and the J segment 3 bases; nucleotides outside the gene matches: 6. CDR3 bases: TGTGCCAGCAGGAGACAGGGGGGCCACTACGAGCAGTACTTC. As protein: CASRRQGGHYEQYF.

This clonotype was recorded a few times. The chain uses TRBV2 and TRBJ2-5, with D hard to call. Trimming took 4 bases from V and 0 from J, leaving 9 bases between them. This CDR3 has 14 residues. Germline CDR1 reads SNHLY; CDR2 reads FYNNEI. The CDR3 sequence is CASSASRNQETQYF. Written as DNA, the CDR3 is TGTGCCAGCAGTGCTTCCAGAAACCAAGAGACCCAGTACTTC. Full variable domain (remainder filled in from reference TRBV2 and TRBJ2-5): EPEVTQTPSHQVTQMGQEVILRCVPISNHLYFYWYRQILGQKVEFLVSFYNNEISEKSEIFDDQFSVERPDGSNFTLKIRSTKLEDSAMYFCASSASRNQETQYFGPGTRLLVL.

This sequence joins TRBV24-1 and TRBJ2-5, with D perhaps matching TRBD1 (5 bases). With 7 bases removed from V and 1 base from J, the gap between germline ends came to 12 bases. Germline CDR1 and CDR2: KGHDR and SFDVKD. The CDR3 loop spans 14 amino acids. The CDR3 region has the DNA TGTGCCACCAGGTCGAATACAGGCCAAGAGACCCAGTACTTC. Its protein product is CATRSNTGQETQYF.

This clonotype was seen at least ten times. The V and J genes are TRBV3-1 and TRBJ1-2; D unclear. Trimming removed 4 bases at V and 3 bases at J, with 12 bases between. CDR1 is LGHDT and CDR2 is YNNKEL in the germline V gene (reference sequence). There are 14 residues in the CDR3. The CDR3 DNA sequence: TGTGCCAGCAGCCCCTGGGGAGTGGACTATGGCTACACCTTC. Amino acids: CASSPWGVDYGYTF.

The genes are TRBV6-5 and TRBJ2-5; 10 nucleotides line up with TRBD2. V was clipped by 9 bases and J by 5 bases; unmatched bases: 9. The germline CDR1 and CDR2 sequences are MNHEY and SVGAGI. The CDR3 totals 14 residues. CDR3 DNA sequence: TGTGCCAGTACTAGCGGGGCGAGCTGGGAGACCCAGTACTTC. As protein: CASTSGASWETQYF.

The CDR3 protein is CASSQVSRGYTEAFF. CDR3 in DNA: TGTGCCAGCAGCCAAGTGTCGAGGGGCTACACTGAAGCTTTCTTT. The gene calls are TRBV4-2 and TRBJ1-1, with a weak D call TRBD1 (5 bases). The germline V gene has CDR1 LGHNA and CDR2 YNFKEQ. The ends were cut back, 1 base at V and 3 bases at J, with 12 bases in the middle. CDR3 length equals 15 residues.